These 10 T cell receptor beta chains were all obtained from the same sample, sequenced in a study of T cells in Graves' hyperthyroidism and ophthalmopathy. The source material, RNA transcripts, was used to amplify TCR beta CDR3 regions. HTBI primers were the set used in a first-round RT-PCR of the TCR CDR3. TCRdb re-called the multiplex PCR reads through MiXCR, storing one row per CDR3 protein. The sample yields over 150,000 distinct CDR3 sequences, around 17% seen once. Sequencing was carried out using blood. These receptors originate from a woman aged 45 to 65 with Graves' hyperthyroidism.

This clonotype came up many times. CDR3 DNA sequence: TGTGCCAGCAGCCAATTCACAGGGGCTAACGAGCAGTACTTC. Translation: CASSQFTGANEQYF. The chain combines TRBV3-1 with TRBJ2-7, with 7 bases fitting TRBD1. The trim removed 2 bases at V and 5 bases at J, leaving 6 bases unmatched. The CDR3 is 14 residues long. CDR1 is LGHDT, CDR2 YNNKEL, per germline (reference sequence).

This clonotype appeared many times. The chain recombines TRBV7-6 with TRBJ2-7; D call uncertain. Germline CDR1 SGHVS, CDR2 FNYEAQ. The CDR3 has 14 residues. V lost 1 base, J lost 6 bases, and 13 bases lay in between. The CDR3 DNA follows: TGTGCCAGCAGCTTAGAAGCCCCGTTCGCCGAGCAGTACTTC. Encoded protein: CASSLEAPFAEQYF.

This clonotype has just a few counts. This chain joins TRBV30 and TRBJ2-3; D is ambiguous. The CDR3 extends over 14 amino acids. CDR1 and CDR2 from the germline V gene are GTSNPN and SVGIG (reference sequence). Trimming left V 0 bases short and J 2 bases short, with 9 bases between. The CDR3 DNA sequence: TGTGCCTGGAGTGTACCTGGCCACACAGATACGCAGTATTTT. Residues: CAWSVPGHTDTQYF.

The sample holds a few counts of this clonotype. This sequence joins TRBV2 and TRBJ2-2; D possibly corresponds to TRBD1 (5 bases). This CDR3 is 14 amino acids long. The germline gives CDR1 SNHLY, CDR2 FYNNEI. Trimming took off 7 bases at V and 7 bases at J, with 16 bases between the two ends. This CDR3 reads CASTIVGDVGELFF. Here the CDR3 DNA reads TGTGCCAGCACAATAGTAGGGGATGTCGGGGAGCTGTTTTTT.

In its sample, this clonotype was seen a few times. This clone may be a read error of a much larger clone one base away. The chain couples TRBV6-9 to TRBJ1-2, with 9 bases fitting TRBD1. This CDR3 region has 14 residues. The trim removed 4 bases at V and 8 bases at J, leaving 8 bases unmatched. The germline V gene has CDR1 MNHGY and CDR2 SVAAGI. The CDR3 is CASSSARTGEGYTF. The DNA of the CDR3 is TGTGCCAGCAGTTCGGCTCGGACAGGGGAAGGCTACACCTTC.

This clonotype was detected a few times. The CDR3 reads CASSLNGRADGELFF. The CDR3 DNA reads TGTGCCAGCAGCTTAAATGGGAGAGCAGACGGGGAGCTGTTTTTT. V and J are TRBV7-3 and TRBJ2-2; TRBD2 might be the D (5 bases). This CDR3 region has 15 residues. The germline CDR1 and CDR2 sequences are SGHTA and FQGTGA. V lost 1 base, J lost 7 bases, and 13 bases lay in between.

This clonotype was seen repeatedly, ten times or more. The chain employs TRBV5-1 and TRBJ2-7, with D tentatively TRBD2 (6 bases). This CDR3 has 14 amino acids. Trimming cost V 0 bases and J 5 bases, with 12 bases left between them. Germline CDR1 is SGHRS and CDR2 is YFSETQ. The CDR3 DNA follows: TGCGCCAGCAGCTTGGACGGGGGAAGAGACGAGCAGTACTTC. As protein: CASSLDGGRDEQYF.

The chain recombines TRBV20-1 with TRBJ2-3, with 9 nucleotides matching TRBD2. This CDR3 is 16 amino acids long. Trimming cost V 4 bases and J 2 bases; bases outside gene matches: 10. The V gene's germline CDR1 is DFQATT and CDR2 SNEGSKA (reference sequence). CDR3 loop: CSANDAAGGVTDTQYF. For the CDR3, the DNA is TGCAGTGCTAACGATGCGGCGGGAGGGGTCACAGATACGCAGTATTTT.

The genes are TRBV18 and TRBJ2-1; D is possibly TRBD1 (6 bases). The germline gives CDR1 KGHSH, CDR2 LQKENI. This CDR3 spans 12 amino acids. Between the trimmed V and J ends, which lost 2 bases and 8 bases, there was a span of 7 bases. The DNA for the CDR3 is TGTGCCAGCTCACCAGGGGGCGATGAGCAGTTCTTC. It yields the protein CASSPGGDEQFF.

A note on this clonotype: Being one base from a much bigger clone, this may be a read error. This sequence joins TRBV20-1 and TRBJ1-5; no clear D gene. This CDR3 comprises 13 residues. Germline CDR1 DFQATT, CDR2 SNEGSKA (reference sequence). The germline V and J ends were trimmed by 7 bases and 3 bases, with 13 bases remaining between them. The CDR3 spells CSGPIGVNQPQHF. The CDR3 DNA follows: TGCAGTGGCCCCATTGGCGTCAATCAGCCCCAGCATTTT.